The clone carrying this TCR beta chain occurred a few times. Its antigen is not identified. In the library, individual cDNA molecules carried attached unique molecular identifiers. TCRdb fed the 5' RACE reads into MiXCR, producing one record per CDR3 protein. The sample yields about 64,000 distinct CDR3 sequences, approximately 8.8% seen once. This sample was included in a study of early T cells in non-severe SARS-CoV-2 infection. Overall study findings and caveats: The study's VDJdb matching favored anti-spike CD8 responses and missed private and CD4 specificities.

The sequencing here drew on whole blood, taken at baseline. The TCR comes from an adult who was a healthcare worker with PCR-confirmed SARS-CoV-2 infection or an uninfected control (not recorded which).

DNA for the CDR3: TGCAGTGTATCAGAGACCCAGTACTTC. Amino acid sequence: CSVSETQYF. This chain links TRBV20-1 with TRBJ2-5; D is unclear. The CDR3 spans 9 residues. Trimming left V 7 bases short and J 4 bases short, with 4 bases between. Germline V gene lookup returns CDR1 DFQATT and CDR2 SNEGSKA (reference sequence).